This T cell receptor (beta chain) was recovered during a study of identical twins (dated by TCRdb to the mid-2010s). Background on the whole study: The study deep-sequenced TCR alpha and beta repertoires from monozygotic twins, unrelated adults of various ages and cord blood to test whether fetal clonotypes persist. To rule out contamination, replicate twin experiments were performed at different times with different library preparation protocols.

For CDR1 and CDR2, the germline V gene lists SQVTM and ANQGSEA. V drops 7 bases and J drops 4 bases, leaving 13 bases in between. From cysteine to phenylalanine, the CDR3 is 12 amino acids long. Just the 36-base CDR3 DNA is kept, in frame starting at base 1. Only healthy Caucasian donors were included. Three unrelated non-twin adults were also sequenced: a male aged 18 to 30, a male aged 50 to 60 and a female aged 50 to 60. Using Miltenyi CD45RO+ enrichment and human naive T-cell isolation kits, memory (CD45RO+) and naive T cells were isolated from PBMC. This clonotype was detected ten times or more. What this receptor recognizes is not known. Base-call qualities are not available, and no considerably larger clone is one nucleotide away. The investigation overall reported the following: In beta out-of-frame sequences, excess twin sharing was weaker, because having fewer shared sequences lowered the signal-to-noise ratio. In monozygotic twins, recombination models systematically underestimated out-of-frame TCR alpha sharing, but the models matched the sharing seen between unrelated individuals. Because the same donors could not be followed over many years, conclusions were based on cross-sectional statistical analysis. Out-of-frame TCR alpha sequences shared between twins showed an excess of low generation-probability sequences compared with coincidental sharing between unrelated individuals. Invariant T cells such as MAIT and iNKT could partly confound zero-insertion analyses, though diverse VJ usage argued against this for most clonotypes. Abundant cord blood beta clonotypes carried fewer insertions; young adult naive repertoires showed a weaker similar trend, while memory repertoires showed none.

The method was 5' RACE. The reads were generated on an Illumina HiSeq 2000. Template switching added a universal primer binding site, and the final cDNA carried a unique molecular identifier that allowed TCR cDNA molecules to be counted accurately. Specific primers in the conserved constant-segment region were used to synthesize first-strand cDNA for TCR alpha and beta chains. To control for contamination, every cDNA library carried two barcodes: a SMART-Mk sample barcode plus Illumina barcodes. TruSeq adapter sequences along with Illumina sample barcodes were introduced in two successive PCR steps. The Illumina HiSeq platform was used with custom primers to sequence TCR alpha and beta cDNA libraries. Per the original workflow: MiGEC processed the raw reads to extract unique molecular identifiers, while MiXCR was used to determine the CDR3 positions. Recombination models were inferred per individual with the repgenHMM and IGoR tools using an EM algorithm. The analysis of shared clonotypes was done with the tcR package in R, with sharing normalized by the product of cloneset sizes. Out-of-frame nonproductive sequences were analyzed to study raw recombination free of thymic and clonal selection effects. TCRdb ran its own pipeline on the public reads, namely fastp trimming at Q25 and MiXCR clone calling, and kept in-frame beta chains. Merged by CDR3 protein, the rows form single entries marked with the most common genes and DNA. None of the V and J calls come from the authors' own analysis; TCRdb made them. A total of hundreds of thousands of distinct CDR3 sequences appear in this sample, roughly 6.2% of them only once. Around 1.7% of the sample goes to the ten largest clones.

This chain joins TRBV29-1 to TRBJ1-2; TRBD1 could be the D gene, as 6 bases match. Sample: naive T cells sorted from blood. According to the study, the label for this sample's cell subset or site signals: cells isolated with a human naive T-cell isolation kit. This receptor was obtained from a man younger than 35 in good health. The CDR3 region: CSDYRVGYGYTF. The DNA reads as follows: TGCAGCGATTACAGGGTGGGCTATGGCTACACCTTC. This CDR3, with the reference TRBV29-1 and TRBJ1-2 proteins standing in past its ends, gives the full variable domain SAVISQKPSRDICQRGTSLTIQCQVDSQVTMMFWYRQQPGQSLTLIATANQGSEATYESGFVIDKFPISRPNLTFSTLTVSNMSPEDSSIYLCSDYRVGYGYTFGSGTRLTVV.